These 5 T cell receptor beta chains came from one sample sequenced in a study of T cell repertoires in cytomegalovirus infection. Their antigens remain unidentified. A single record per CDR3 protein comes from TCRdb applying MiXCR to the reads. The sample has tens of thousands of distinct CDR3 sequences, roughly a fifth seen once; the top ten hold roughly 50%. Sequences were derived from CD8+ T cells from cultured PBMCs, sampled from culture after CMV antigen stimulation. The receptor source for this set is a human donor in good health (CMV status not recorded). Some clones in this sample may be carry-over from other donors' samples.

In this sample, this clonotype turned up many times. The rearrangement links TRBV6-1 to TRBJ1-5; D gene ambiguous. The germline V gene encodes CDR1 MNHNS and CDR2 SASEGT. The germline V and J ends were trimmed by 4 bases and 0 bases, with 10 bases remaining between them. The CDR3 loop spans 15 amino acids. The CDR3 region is CASSGYLNSNQPQHF. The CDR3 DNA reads TGTGCCAGCAGTGGTTATTTGAATAGCAATCAGCCCCAGCATTTT.

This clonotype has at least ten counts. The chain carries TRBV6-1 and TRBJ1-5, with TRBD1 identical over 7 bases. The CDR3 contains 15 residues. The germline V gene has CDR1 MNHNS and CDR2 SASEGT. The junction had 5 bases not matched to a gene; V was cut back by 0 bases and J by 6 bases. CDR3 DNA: TGTGCCAGCAGTGAAGCGGTGACAGGGCTTCAGCCCCAGCATTTT. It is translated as CASSEAVTGLQPQHF.

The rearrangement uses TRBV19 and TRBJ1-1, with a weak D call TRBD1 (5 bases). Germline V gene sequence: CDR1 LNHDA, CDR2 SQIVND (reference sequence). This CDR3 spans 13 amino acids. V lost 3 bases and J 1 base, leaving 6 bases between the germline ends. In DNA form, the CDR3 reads TGTGCCAGTAGTATTAGGGGGAACACTGAAGCTTTCTTT. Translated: CASSIRGNTEAFF.

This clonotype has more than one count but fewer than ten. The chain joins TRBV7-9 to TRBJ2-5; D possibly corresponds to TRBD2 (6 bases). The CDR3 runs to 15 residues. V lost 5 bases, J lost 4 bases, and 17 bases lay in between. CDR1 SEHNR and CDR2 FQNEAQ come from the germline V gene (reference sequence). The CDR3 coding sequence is TGTGCCAGCAGCCCTAGCGCTGGCGGGGTAGAGACCCAGTACTTC. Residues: CASSPSAGGVETQYF.

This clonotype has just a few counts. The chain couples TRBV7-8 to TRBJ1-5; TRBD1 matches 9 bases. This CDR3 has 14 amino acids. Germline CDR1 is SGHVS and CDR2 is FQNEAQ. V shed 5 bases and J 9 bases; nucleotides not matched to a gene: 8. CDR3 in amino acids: CASSATGGGRPQHF. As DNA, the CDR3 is TGTGCCAGCAGCGCGACAGGGGGAGGGAGGCCCCAGCATTTT.